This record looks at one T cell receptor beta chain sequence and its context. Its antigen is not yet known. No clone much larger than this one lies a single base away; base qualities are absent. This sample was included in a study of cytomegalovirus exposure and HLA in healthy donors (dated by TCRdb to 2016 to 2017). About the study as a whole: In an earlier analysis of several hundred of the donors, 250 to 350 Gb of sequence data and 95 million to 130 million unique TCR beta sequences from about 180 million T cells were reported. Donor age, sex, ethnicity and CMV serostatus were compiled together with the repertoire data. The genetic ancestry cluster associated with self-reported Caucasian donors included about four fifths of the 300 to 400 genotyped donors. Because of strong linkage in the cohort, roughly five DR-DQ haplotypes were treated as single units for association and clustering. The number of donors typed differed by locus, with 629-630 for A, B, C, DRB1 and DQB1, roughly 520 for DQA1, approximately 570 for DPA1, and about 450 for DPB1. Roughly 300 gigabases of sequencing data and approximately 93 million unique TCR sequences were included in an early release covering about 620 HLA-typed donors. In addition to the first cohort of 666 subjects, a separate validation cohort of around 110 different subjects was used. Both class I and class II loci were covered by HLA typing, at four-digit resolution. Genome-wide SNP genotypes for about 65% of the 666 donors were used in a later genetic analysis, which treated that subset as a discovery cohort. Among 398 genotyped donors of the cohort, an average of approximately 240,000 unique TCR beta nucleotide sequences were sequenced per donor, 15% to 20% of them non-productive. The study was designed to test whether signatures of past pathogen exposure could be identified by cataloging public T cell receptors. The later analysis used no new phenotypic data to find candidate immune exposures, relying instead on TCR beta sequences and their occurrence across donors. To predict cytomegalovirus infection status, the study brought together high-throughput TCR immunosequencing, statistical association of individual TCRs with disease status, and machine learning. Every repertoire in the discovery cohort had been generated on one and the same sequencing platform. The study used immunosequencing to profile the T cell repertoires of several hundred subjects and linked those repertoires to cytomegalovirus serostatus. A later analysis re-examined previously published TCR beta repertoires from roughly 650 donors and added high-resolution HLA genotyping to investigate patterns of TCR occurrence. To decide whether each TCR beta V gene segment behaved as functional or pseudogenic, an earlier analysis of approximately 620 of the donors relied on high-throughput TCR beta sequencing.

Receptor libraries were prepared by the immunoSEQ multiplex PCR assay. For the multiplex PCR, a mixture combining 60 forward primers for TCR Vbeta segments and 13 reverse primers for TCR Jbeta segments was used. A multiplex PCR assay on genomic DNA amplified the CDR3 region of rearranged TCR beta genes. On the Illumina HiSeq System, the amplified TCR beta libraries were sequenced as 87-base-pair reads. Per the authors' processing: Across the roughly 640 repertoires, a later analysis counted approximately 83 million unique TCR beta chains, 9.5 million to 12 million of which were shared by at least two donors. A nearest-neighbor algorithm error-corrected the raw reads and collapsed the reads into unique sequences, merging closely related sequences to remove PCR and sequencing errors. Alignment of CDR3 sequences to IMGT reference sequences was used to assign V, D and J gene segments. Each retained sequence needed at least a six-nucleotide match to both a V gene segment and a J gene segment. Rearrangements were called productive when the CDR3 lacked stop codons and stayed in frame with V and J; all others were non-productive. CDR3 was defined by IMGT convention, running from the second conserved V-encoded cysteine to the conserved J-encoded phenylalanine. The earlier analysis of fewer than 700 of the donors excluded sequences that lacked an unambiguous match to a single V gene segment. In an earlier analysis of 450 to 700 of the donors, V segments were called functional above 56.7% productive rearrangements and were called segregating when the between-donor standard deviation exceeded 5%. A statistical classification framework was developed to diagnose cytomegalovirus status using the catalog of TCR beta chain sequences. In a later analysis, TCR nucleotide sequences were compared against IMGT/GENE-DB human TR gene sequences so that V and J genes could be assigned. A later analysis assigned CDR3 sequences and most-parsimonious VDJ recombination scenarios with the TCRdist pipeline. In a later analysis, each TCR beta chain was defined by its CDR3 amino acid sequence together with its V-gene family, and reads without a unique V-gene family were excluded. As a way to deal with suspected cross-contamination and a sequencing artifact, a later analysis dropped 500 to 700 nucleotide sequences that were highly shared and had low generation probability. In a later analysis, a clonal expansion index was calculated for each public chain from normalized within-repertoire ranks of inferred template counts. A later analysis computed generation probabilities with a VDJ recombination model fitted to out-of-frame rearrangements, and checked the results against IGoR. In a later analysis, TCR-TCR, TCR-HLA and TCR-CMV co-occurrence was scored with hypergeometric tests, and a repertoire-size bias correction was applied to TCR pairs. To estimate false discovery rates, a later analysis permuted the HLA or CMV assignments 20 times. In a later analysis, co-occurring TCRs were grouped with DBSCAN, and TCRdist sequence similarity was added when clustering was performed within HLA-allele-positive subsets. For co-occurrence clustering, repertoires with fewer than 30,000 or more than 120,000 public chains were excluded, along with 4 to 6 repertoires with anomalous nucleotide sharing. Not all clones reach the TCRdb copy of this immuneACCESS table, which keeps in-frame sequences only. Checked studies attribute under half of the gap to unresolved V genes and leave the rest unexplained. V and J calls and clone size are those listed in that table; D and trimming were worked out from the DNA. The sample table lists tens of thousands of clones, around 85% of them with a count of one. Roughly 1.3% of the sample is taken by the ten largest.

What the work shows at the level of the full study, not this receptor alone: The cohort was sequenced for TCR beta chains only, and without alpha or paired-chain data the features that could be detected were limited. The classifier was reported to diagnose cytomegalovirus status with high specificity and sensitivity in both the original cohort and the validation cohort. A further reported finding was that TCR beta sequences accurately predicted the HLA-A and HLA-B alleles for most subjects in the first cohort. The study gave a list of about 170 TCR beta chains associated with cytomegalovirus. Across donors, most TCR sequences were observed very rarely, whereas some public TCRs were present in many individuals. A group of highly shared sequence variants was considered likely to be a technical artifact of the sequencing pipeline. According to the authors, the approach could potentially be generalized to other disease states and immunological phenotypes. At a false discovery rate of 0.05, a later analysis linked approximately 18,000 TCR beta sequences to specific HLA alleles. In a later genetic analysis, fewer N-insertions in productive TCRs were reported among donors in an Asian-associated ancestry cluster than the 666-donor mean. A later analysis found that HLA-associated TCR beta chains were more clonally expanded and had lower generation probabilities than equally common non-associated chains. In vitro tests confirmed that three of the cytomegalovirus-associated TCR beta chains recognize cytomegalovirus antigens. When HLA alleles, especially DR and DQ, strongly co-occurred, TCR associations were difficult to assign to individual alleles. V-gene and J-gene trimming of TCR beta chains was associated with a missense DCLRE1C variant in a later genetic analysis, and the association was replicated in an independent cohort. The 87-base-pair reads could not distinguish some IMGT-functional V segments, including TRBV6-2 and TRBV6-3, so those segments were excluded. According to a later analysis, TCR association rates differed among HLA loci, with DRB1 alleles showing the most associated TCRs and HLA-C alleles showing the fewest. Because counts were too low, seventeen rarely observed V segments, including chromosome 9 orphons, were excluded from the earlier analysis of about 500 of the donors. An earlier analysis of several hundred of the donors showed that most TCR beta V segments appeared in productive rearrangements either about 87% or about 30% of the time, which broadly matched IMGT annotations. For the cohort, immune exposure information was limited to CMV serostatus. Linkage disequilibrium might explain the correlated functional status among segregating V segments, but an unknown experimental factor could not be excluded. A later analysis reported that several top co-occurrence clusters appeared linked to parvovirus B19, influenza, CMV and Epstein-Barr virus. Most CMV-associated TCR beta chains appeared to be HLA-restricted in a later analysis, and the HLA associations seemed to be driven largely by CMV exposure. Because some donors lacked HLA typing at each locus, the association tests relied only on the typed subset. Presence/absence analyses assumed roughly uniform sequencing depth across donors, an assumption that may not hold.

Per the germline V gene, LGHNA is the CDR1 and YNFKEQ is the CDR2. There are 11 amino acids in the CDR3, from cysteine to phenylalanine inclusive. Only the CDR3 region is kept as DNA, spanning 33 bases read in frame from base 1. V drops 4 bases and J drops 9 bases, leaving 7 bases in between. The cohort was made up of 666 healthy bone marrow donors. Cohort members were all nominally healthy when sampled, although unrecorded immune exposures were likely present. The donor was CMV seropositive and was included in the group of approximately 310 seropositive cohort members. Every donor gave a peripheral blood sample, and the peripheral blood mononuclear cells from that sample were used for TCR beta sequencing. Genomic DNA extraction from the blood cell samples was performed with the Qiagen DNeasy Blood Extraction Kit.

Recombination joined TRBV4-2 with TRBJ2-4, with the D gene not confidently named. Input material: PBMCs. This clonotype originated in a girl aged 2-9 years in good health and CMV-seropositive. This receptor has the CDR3 CASSRPGIQYF. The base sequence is TGTGCCAGCAGCCGCCCAGGCATTCAGTACTTC.